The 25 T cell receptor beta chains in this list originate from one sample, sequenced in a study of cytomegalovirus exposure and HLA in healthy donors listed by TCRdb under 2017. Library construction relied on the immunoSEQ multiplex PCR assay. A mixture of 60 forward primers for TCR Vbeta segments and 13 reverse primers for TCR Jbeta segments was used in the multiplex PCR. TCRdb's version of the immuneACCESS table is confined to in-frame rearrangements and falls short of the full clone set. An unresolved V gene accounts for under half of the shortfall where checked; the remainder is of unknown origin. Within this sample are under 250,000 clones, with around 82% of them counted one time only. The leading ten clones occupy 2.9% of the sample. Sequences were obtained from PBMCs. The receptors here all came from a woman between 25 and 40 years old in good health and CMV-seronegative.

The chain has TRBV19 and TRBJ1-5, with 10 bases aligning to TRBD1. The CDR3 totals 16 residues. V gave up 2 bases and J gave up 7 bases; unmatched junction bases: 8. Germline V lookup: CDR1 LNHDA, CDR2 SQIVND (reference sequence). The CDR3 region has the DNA TGTGCCAGTAGTATAAGGGACAGGGGACCCCAGCAGCCCCAGCATTTT. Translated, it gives CASSIRDRGPQQPQHF.

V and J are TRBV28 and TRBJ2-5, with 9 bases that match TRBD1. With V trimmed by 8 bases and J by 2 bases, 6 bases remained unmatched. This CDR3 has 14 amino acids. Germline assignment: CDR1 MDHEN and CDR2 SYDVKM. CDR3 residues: CASLGQGVQETQYF. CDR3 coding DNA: TGTGCCAGCCTGGGACAGGGCGTACAAGAGACCCAGTACTTC.

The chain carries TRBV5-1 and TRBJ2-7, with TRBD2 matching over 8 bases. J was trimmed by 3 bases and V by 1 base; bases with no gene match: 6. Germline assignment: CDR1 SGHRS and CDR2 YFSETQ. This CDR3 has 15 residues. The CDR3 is CASSLFGSGDYEQYF. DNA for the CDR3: TGCGCCAGCAGCTTGTTCGGTAGCGGGGACTACGAGCAGTACTTC.

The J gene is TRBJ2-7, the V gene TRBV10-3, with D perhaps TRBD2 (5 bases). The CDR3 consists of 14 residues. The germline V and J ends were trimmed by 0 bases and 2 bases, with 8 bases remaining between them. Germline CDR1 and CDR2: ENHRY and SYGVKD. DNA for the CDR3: TGTGCCATCAGTGAGTCGACACTAGCCTACGAGCAGTACTTC. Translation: CAISESTLAYEQYF.

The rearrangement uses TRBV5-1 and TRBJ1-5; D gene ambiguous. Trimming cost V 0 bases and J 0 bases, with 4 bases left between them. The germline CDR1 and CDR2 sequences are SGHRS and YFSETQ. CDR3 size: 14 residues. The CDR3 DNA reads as TGCGCCAGCAGCTTGGACAATAGCAATCAGCCCCAGCATTTT. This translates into CASSLDNSNQPQHF.

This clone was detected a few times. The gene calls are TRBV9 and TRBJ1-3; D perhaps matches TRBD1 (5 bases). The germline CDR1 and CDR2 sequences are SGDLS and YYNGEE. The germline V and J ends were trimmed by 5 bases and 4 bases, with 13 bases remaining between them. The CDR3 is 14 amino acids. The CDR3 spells CASSQQETGNTIYF. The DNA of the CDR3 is TGTGCCAGCAGTCAACAGGAAACCGGAAACACCATATATTTT.

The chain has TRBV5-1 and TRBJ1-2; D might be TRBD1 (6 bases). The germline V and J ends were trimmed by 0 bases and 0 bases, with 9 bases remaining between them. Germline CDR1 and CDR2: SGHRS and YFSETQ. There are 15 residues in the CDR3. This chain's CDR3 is CASSLVEGANYGYTF. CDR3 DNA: TGCGCCAGCAGCTTGGTAGAGGGGGCTAACTATGGCTACACCTTC.

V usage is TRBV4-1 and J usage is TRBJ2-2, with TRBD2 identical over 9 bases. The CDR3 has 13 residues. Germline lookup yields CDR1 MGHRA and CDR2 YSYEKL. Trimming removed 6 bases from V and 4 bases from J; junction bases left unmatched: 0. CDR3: CASRTSGTGELFF. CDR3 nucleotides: TGCGCCAGCAGGACTAGCGGCACCGGGGAGCTGTTTTTT.

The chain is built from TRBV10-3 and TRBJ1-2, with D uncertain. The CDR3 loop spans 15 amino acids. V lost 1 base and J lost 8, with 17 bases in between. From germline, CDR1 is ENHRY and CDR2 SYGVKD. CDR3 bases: TGTGCCATCAGTGAGTTAGTGACTGCCCTGAGGGGCTACACCTTC. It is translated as CAISELVTALRGYTF.

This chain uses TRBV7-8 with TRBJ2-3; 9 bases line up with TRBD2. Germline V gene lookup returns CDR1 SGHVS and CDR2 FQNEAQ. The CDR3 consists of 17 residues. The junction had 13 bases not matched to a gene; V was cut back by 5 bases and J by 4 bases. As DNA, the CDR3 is TGTGCCAGCAGCAGATCCGGGACTAGCATTTTTCCAGATACGCAGTATTTT. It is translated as CASSRSGTSIFPDTQYF.

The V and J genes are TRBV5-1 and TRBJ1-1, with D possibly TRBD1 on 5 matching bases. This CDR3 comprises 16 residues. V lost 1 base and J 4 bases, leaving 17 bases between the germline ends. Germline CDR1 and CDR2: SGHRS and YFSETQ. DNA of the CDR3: TGCGCCAGCAGCTTGCTGACCCCCTCCGGGGGCACTGAAGCTTTCTTT. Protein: CASSLLTPSGGTEAFF.

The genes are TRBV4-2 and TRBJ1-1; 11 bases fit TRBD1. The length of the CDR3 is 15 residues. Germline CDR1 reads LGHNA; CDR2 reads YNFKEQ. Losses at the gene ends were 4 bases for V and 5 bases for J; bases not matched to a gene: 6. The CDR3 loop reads CASSRAGTGGTEAFF. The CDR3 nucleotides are TGTGCCAGCAGCCGGGCCGGGACAGGGGGAACTGAAGCTTTCTTT.

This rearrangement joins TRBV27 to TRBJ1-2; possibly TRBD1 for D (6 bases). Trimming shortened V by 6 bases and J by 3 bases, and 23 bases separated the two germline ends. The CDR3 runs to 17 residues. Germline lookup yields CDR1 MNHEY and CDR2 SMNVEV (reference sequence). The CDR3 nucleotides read TGTGCCAGCAGCCACCTCGTACGCCGCGCAGGGGACTATGGCTACACCTTC. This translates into CASSHLVRRAGDYGYTF.

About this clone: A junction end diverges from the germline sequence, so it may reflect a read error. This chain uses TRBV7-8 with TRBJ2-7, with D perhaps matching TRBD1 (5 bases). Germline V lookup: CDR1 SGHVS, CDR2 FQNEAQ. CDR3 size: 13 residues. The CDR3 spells CACSLGQAYEQYF. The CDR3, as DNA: TGTGCCTGCAGCTTGGGGCAGGCCTACGAGCAGTACTTC.

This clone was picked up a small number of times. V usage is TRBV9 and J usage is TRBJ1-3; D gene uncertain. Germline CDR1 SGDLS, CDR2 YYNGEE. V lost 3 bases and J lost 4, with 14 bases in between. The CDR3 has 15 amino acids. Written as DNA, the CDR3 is TGTGCCAGCAGCGGGAGGGAAGGTTGGGGAAACACCATATATTTT. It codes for CASSGREGWGNTIYF.

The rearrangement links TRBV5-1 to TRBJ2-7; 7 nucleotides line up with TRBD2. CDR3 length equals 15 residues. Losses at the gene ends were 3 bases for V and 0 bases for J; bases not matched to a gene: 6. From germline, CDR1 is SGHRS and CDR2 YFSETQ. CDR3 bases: TGCGCCAGCAGCTATTCTAGCGGCCACTCCTACGAGCAGTACTTC. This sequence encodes CASSYSSGHSYEQYF.

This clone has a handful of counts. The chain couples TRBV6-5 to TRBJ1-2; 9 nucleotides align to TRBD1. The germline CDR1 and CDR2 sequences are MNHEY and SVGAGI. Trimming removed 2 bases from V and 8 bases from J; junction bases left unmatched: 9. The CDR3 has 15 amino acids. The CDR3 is CASSYGPTGGTGYTF. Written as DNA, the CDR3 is TGTGCCAGCAGTTACGGGCCGACAGGGGGGACGGGCTACACCTTC.

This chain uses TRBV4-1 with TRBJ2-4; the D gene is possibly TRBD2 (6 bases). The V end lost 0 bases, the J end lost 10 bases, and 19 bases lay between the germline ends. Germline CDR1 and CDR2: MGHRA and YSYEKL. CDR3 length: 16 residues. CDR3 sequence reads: CASSQEYGGTGWIQYF. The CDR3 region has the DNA TGCGCCAGCAGCCAAGAATACGGAGGGACTGGATGGATTCAGTACTTC.

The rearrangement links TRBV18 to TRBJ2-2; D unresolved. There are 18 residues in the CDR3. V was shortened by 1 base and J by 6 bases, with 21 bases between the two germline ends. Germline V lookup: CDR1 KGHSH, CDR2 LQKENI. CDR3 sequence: CASSPRPHFAPTAGELFF. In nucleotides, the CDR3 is TGTGCCAGCTCACCACGTCCCCACTTTGCCCCAACCGCCGGGGAGCTGTTTTTT.

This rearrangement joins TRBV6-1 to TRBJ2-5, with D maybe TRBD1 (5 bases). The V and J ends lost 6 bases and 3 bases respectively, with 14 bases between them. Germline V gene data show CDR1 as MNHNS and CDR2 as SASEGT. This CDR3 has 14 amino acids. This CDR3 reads CASRSNQGKETQYF. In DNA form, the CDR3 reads TGTGCCAGCAGATCAAATCAGGGAAAAGAGACCCAGTACTTC.

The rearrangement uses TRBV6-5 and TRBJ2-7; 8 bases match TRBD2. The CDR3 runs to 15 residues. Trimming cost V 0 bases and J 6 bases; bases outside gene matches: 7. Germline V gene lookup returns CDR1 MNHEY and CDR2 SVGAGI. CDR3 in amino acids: CASSYSRAGVTEQYF. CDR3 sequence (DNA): TGTGCCAGCAGTTACTCGAGAGCGGGAGTTACCGAGCAGTACTTC.

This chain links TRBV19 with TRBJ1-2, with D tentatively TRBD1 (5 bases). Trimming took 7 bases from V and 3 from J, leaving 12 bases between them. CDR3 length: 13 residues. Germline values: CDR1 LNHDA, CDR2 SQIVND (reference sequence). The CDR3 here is CASITDRHYGYTF. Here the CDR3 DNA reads TGTGCCAGTATAACCGACAGACACTATGGCTACACCTTC.

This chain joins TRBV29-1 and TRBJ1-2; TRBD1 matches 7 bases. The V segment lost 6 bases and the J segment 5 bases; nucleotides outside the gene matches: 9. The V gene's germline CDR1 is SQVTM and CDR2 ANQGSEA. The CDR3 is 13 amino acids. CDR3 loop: CSVAGTEIYGYTF. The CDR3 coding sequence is TGCAGCGTCGCTGGGACAGAGATATATGGCTACACCTTC.

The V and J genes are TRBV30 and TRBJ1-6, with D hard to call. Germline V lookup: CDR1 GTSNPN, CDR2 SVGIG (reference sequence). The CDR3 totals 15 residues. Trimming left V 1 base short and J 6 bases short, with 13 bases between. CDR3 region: CAWSESGWSNSPLHF. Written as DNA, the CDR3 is TGTGCCTGGAGTGAGTCCGGGTGGAGTAATTCACCCCTCCACTTT.

The CDR3, as DNA: TGTGCCAGCAGTGAATACGAAACTGCCTACGAGCAGTACTTC. Amino acids: CASSEYETAYEQYF. The chain has TRBV6-1 and TRBJ2-7; D is unresolved. V shed 2 bases and J shed 2 bases, with 10 bases lying between them. Germline-derived CDR1 and CDR2 are MNHNS and SASEGT. The CDR3 consists of 14 residues.